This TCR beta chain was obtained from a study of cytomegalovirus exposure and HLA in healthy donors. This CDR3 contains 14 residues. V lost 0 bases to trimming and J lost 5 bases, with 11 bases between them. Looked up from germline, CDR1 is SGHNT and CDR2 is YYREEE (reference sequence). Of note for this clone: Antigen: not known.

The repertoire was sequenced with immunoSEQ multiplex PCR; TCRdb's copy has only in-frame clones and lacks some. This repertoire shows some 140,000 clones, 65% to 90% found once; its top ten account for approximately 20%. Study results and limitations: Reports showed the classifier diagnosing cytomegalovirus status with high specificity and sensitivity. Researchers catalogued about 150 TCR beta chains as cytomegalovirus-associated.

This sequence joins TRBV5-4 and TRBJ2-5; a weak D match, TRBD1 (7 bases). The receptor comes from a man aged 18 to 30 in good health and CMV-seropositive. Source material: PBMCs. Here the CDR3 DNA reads TGTGCCAGCAGCTTGGAGACAGGGAGGGAGACCCAGTACTTC. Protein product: CASSLETGRETQYF.